The source of this T cell receptor (beta chain) is a study of siplizumab effects on memory and regulatory T cells. Study results and limitations: Naive T cells were seen as more diverse than memory cells and as major alloresponse contributors.

Sequenced by immunoSEQ multiplex PCR; TCRdb stores in-frame clones only, minus some. Of 92,000 or so clones listed, 85% to 90% were seen once; the top ten hold more than 14%. Notes on this clone: Its matching antigen is unknown.

The TCR originated in a human donor in good health. Material for sequencing was CD4+ T cells sorted from blood.

As DNA, the CDR3 is TGTGCCAGCAGCAGGACAGGGAAATATGAGCAGTTCTTC. Amino acids: CASSRTGKYEQFF. The chain combines TRBV2 with TRBJ2-1; 8 bases align to TRBD1. This CDR3 is built from 13 residues. J gave up 8 bases and V 6 bases, and 6 bases lay outside the gene matches. Germline loops: CDR1 SNHLY, CDR2 FYNNEI.